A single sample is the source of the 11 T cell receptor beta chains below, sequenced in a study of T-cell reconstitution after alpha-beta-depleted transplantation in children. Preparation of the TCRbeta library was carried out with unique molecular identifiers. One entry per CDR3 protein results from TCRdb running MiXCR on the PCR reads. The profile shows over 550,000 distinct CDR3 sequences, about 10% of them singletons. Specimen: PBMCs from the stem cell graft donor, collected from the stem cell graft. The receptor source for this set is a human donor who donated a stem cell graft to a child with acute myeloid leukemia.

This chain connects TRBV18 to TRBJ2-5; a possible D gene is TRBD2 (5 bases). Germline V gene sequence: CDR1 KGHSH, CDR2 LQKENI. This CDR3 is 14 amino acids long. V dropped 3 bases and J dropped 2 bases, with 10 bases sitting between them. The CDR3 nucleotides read TGTGCCAGCTCACCTCTTAGCGCACAAGAGACCCAGTACTTC. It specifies CASSPLSAQETQYF.

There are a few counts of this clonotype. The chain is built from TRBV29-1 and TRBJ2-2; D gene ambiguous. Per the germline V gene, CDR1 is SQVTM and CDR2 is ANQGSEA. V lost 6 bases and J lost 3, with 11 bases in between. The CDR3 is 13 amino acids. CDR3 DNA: TGCAGCGTCGATGTTGGGTACACCGGGGAGCTGTTTTTT. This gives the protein CSVDVGYTGELFF.

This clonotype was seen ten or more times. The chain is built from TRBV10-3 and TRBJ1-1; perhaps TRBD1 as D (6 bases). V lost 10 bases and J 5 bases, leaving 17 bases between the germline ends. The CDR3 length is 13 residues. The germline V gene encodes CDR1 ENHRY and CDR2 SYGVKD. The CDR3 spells CATRDTEGTEAFF. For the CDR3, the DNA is TGTGCCACTCGGGACACCGAGGGGACTGAAGCTTTCTTT.

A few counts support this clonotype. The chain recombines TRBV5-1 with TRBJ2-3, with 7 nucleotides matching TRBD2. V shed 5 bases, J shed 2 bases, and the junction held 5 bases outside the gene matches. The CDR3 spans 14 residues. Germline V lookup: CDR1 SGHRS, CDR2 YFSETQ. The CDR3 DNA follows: TGCGCCAGCAGATCAGCGGGACCCACAGATACGCAGTATTTT. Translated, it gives CASRSAGPTDTQYF.

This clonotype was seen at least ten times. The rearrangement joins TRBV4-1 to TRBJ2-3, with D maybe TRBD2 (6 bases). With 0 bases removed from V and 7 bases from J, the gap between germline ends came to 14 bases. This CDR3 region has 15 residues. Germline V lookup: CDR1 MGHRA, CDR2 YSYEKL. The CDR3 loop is CASSQEGGLGNTQYF. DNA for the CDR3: TGCGCCAGCAGCCAAGAGGGGGGTTTGGGTAATACGCAGTATTTT.

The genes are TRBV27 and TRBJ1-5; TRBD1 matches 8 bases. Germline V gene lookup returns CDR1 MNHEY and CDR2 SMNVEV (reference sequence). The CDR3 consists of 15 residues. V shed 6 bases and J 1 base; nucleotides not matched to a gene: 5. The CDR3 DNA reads TGTGCCAGCAGGACAGGGGCGCAGAGCAATCAGCCCCAGCATTTT. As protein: CASRTGAQSNQPQHF.

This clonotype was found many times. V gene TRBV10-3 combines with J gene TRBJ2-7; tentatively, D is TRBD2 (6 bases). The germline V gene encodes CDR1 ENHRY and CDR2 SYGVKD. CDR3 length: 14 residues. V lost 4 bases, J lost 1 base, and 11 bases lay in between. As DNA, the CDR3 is TGTGCCATCAGTGCCGCCAGCGGGTCCTACGAGCAGTACTTC. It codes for CAISAASGSYEQYF.

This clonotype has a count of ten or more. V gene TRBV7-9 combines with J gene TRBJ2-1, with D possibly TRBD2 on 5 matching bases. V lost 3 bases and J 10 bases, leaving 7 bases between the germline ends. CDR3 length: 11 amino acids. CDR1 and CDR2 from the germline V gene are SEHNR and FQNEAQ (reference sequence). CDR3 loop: CASSLDWEQFF. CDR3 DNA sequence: TGTGCCAGCAGCTTGGACTGGGAGCAGTTCTTC.

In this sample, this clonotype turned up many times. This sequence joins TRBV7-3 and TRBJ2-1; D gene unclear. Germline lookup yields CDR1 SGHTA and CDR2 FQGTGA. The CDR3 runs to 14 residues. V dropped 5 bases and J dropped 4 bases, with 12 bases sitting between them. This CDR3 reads CASSPGQTYNEQFF. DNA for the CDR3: TGTGCCAGCAGCCCCGGGCAGACATACAATGAGCAGTTCTTC.

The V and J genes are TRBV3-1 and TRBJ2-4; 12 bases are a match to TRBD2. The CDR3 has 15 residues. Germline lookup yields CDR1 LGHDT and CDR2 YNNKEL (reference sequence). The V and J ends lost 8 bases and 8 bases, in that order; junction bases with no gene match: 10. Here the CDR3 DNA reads TGTGCCAGCTCGGGACTAGCGGGTGCAAATGACATTCAGTACTTC. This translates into CASSGLAGANDIQYF.

The CDR3 protein is CAISPAGQGYEQYF. CDR3 DNA: TGTGCCATCAGCCCAGCCGGACAGGGCTACGAGCAGTACTTC. This sequence joins TRBV10-3 and TRBJ2-7; 8 bases line up with TRBD1. The J segment lost 3 bases and the V segment lost 6 bases, leaving 7 bases of the junction unmatched. This CDR3 has 14 residues. CDR1 and CDR2 from the germline V gene are ENHRY and SYGVKD.